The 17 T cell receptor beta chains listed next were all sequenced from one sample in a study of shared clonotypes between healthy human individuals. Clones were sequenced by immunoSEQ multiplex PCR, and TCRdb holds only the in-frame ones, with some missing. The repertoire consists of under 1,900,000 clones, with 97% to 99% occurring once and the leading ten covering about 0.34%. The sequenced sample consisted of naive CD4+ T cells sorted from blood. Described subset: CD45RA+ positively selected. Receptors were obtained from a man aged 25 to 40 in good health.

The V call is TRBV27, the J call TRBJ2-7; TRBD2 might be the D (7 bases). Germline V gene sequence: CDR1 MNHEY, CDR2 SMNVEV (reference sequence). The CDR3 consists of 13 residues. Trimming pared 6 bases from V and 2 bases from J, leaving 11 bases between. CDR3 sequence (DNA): TGTGCCAGCAGGGAGGGGGGGGCCTACGAGCAGTACTTC. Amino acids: CASREGGAYEQYF.

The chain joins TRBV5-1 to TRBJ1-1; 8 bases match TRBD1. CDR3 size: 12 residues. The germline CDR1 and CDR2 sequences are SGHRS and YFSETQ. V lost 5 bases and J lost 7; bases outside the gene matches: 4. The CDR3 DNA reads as TGCGCCAGCAGAACAGGGGGAAATGAAGCTTTCTTT. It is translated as CASRTGGNEAFF.

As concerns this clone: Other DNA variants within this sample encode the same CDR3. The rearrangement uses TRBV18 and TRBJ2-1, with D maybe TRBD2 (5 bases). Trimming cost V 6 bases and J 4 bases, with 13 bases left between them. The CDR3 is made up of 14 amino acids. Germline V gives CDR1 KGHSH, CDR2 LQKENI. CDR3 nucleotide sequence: TGTGCCAGCTCCCCCGGACTGAATTACAATGAGCAGTTCTTC. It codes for CASSPGLNYNEQFF.

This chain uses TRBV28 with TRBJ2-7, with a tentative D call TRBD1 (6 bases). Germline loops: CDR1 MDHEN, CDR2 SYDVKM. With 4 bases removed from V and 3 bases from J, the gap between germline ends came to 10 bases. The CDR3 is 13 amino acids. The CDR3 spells CASSSNRVYEQYF. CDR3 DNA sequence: TGTGCCAGCAGTTCAAACAGGGTCTACGAGCAGTACTTC.

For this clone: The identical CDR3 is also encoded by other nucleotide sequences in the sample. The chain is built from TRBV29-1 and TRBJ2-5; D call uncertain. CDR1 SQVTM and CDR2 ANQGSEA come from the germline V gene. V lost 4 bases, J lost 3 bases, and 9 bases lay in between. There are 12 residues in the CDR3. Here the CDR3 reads CSVVGIEETQYF. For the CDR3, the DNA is TGCAGCGTTGTGGGGATAGAAGAGACCCAGTACTTC. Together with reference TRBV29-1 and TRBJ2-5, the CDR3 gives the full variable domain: SAVISQKPSRDICQRGTSLTIQCQVDSQVTMMFWYRQQPGQSLTLIATANQGSEATYESGFVIDKFPISRPNLTFSTLTVSNMSPEDSSIYLCSVVGIEETQYFGPGTRLLVL.

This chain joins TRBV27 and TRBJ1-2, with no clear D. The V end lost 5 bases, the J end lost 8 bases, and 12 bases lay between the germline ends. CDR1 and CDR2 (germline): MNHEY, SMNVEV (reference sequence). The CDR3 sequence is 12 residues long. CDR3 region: CASSPPFGGYTF. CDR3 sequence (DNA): TGTGCCAGCAGTCCCCCCTTTGGGGGCTACACCTTC.

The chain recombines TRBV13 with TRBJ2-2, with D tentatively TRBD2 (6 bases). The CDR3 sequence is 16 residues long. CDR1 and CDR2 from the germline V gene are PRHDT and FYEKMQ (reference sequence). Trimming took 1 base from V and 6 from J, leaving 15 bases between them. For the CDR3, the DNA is TGTGCCAGCAGCTTAGAGACTAGTGAGTTATCCGGGGAGCTGTTTTTT. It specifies CASSLETSELSGELFF.

As DNA, the CDR3 is TGTGCCAGCAGCTTAATGGGGGGTGAGCAGTTCTTC. This sequence encodes CASSLMGGEQFF. V usage is TRBV7-7 and J usage is TRBJ2-1, with D perhaps TRBD2 (6 bases). This CDR3 comprises 12 residues. Germline V gene data show CDR1 as SSHAT and CDR2 as FNYEAQ (reference sequence). V was trimmed by 2 bases and J by 9 bases, leaving 8 bases between them.

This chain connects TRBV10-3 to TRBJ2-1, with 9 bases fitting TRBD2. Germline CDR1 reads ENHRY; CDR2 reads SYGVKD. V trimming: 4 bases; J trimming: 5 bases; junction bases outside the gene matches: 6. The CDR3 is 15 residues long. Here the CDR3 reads CAISVPSGDHNEQFF. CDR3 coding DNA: TGTGCCATCAGTGTCCCTAGCGGGGACCACAATGAGCAGTTCTTC.

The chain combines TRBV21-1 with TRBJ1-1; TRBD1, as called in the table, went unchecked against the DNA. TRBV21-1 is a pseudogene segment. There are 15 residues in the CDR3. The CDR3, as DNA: TGTGCCAGCCAAGCAGGGACAGCTTCGAACACTGAAGCTTTCTTT. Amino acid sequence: CASQAGTASNTEAFF.

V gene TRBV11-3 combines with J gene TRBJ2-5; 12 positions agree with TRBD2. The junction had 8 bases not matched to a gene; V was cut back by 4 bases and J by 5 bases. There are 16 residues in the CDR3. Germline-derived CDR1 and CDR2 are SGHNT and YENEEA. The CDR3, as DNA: TGTGCCAGCAGCTCATCTAGCGGGAGGGGGCCGGAGACCCAGTACTTC. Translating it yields CASSSSSGRGPETQYF.

The CDR3 loop reads CASSAGTRGAYEQYF. Written as DNA, the CDR3 is TGTGCCAGCAGCGCCGGGACCCGAGGGGCCTACGAGCAGTACTTC. The chain joins TRBV2 to TRBJ2-7, with D possibly called TRBD1 or TRBD2 (5 bases each). CDR1 is SNHLY, CDR2 FYNNEI, per germline. This CDR3 comprises 15 residues. V was clipped by 6 bases and J by 2 bases, with 17 bases between them.

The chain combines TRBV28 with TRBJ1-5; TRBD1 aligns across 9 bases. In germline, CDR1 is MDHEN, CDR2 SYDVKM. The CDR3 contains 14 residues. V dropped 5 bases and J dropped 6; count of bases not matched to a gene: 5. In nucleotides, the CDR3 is TGTGCCAGCAGTGTCAACAGGGGGCTTCAGCCCCAGCATTTT. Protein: CASSVNRGLQPQHF.

CDR3 region: CASSLVLFGEHREQYF. The CDR3 DNA sequence: TGTGCCAGCAGCTTGGTGCTCTTCGGGGAGCACCGCGAGCAGTACTTC. V gene TRBV5-4 combines with J gene TRBJ2-7; tentative D call: TRBD2 (5 bases). The CDR3 loop spans 16 amino acids. Trimming cost V 0 bases and J 6 bases, with 19 bases left between them. Germline V gives CDR1 SGHNT, CDR2 YYREEE (reference sequence).

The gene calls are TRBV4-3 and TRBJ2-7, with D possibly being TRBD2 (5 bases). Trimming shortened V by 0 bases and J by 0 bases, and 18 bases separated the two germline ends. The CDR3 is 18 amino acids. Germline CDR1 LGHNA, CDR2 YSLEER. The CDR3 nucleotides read TGCGCCAGCAGCCAAGATATAGGCGCGAGCGGCCTCTCCTACGAGCAGTACTTC. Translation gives CASSQDIGASGLSYEQYF.

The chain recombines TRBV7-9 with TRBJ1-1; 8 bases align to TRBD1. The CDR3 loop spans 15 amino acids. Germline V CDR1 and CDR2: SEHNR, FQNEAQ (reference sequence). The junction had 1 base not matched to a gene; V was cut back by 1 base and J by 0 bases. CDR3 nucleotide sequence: TGTGCCAGCAGCTTAGGGGACAGGATGAACACTGAAGCTTTCTTT. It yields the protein CASSLGDRMNTEAFF.

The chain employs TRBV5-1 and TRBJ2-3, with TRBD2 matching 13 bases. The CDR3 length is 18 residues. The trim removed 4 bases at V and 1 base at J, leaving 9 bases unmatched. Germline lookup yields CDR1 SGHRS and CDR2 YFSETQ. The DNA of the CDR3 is TGCGCCAGCAGCGCGGGACTAGCGGGGATCCAGGGCACAGATACGCAGTATTTT. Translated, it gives CASSAGLAGIQGTDTQYF.